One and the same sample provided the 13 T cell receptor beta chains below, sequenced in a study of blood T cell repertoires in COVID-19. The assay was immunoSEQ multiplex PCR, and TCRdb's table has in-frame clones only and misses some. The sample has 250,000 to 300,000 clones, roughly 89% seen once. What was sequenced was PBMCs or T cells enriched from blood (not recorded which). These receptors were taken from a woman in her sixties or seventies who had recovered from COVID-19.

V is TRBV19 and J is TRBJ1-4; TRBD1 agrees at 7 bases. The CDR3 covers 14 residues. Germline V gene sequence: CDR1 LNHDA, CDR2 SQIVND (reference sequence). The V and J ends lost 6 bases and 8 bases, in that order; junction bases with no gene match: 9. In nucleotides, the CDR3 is TGTGCCAGTAGGAACCGGGACAGTGGCGAAAAACTGTTTTTT. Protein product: CASRNRDSGEKLFF.

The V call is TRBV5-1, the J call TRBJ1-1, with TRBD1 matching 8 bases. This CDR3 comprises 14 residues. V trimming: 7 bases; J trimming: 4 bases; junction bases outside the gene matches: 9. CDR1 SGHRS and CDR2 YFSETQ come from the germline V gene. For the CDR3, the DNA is TGCGCCAGCCGATCCCAGACAGGGGCCACTGAAGCTTTCTTT. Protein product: CASRSQTGATEAFF.

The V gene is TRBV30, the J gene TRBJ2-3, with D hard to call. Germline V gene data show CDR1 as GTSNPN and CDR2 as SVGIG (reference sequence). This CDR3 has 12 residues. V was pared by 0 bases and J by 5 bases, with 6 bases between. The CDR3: CAWSVRKDTQYF. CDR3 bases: TGTGCCTGGAGTGTTAGAAAAGATACGCAGTATTTT.

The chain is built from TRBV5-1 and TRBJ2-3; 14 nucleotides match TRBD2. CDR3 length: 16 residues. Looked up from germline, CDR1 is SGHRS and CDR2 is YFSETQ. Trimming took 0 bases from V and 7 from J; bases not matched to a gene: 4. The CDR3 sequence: CASSLGLAGGQHTQYF. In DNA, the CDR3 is TGCGCCAGCAGCTTGGGACTAGCGGGGGGGCAACATACGCAGTATTTT.

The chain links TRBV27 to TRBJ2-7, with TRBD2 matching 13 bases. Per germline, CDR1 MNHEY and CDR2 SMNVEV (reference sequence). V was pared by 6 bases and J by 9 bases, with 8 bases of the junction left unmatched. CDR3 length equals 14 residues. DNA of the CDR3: TGTGCCAGCAGCCCACTAGCGGGAGGGGGTGGGCAGTACTTC. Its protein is CASSPLAGGGGQYF.

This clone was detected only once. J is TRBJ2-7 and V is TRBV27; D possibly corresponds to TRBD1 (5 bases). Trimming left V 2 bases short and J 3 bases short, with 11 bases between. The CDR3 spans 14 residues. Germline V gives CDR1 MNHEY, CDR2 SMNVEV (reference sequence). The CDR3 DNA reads TGTGCCAGCAGTTTAAAAGGGGCGAGCTACGAGCAGTACTTC. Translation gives CASSLKGASYEQYF.

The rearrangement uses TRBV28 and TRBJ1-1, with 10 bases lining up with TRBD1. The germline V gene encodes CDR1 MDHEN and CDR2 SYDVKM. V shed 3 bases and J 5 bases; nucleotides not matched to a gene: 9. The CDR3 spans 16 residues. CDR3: CASSFLRQGASTEAFF. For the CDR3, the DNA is TGTGCCAGCAGTTTCCTTCGACAGGGGGCGAGTACTGAAGCTTTCTTT.

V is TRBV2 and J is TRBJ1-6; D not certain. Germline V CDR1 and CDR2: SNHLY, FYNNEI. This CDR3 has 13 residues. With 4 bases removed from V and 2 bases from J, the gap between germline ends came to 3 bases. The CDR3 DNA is TGTGCCAGCAGTGCCGCCTATAATTCACCCCTCCACTTT. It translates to CASSAAYNSPLHF.

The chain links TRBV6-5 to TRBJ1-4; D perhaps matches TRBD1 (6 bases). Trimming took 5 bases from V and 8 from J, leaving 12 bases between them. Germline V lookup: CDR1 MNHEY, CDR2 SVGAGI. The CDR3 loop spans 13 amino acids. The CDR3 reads CASSPGVGEKLFF. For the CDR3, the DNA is TGTGCCAGCAGTCCAGGGGTAGGAGAAAAACTGTTTTTT.

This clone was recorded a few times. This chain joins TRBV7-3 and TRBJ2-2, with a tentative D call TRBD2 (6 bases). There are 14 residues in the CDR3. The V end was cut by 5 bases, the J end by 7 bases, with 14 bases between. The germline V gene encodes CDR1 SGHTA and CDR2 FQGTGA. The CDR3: CASSPGGRGGELFF. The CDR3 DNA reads TGTGCCAGCAGCCCCGGAGGGCGCGGCGGGGAGCTGTTTTTT.

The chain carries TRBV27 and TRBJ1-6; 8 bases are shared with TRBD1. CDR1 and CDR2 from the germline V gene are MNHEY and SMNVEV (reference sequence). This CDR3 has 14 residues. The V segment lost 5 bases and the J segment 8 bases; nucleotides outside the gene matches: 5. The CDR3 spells CASSHRGDDSPLHF. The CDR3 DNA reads TGTGCCAGCAGTCACAGGGGGGATGATTCACCCCTCCACTTT.

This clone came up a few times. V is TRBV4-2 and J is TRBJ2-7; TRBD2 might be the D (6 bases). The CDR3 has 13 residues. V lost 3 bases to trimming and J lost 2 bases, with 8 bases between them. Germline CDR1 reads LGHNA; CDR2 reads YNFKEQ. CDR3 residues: CASSQASAYEQYF. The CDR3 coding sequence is TGTGCCAGCAGCCAGGCTAGCGCCTACGAGCAGTACTTC.

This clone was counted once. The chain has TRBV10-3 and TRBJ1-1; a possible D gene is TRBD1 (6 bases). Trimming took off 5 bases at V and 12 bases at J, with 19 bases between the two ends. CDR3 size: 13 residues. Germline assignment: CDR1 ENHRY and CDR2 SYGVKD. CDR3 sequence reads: CAISNSPRGGTFF. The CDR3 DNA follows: TGTGCCATCAGTAACAGTCCGAGAGGGGGAACTTTCTTT.